The next 21 T cell receptor beta chains were all read from a single sample in a study of blood T cell repertoires in COVID-19. TCRdb's table, derived via immunoSEQ multiplex PCR, lists solely in-frame clones and lacks some. The repertoire has under 200,000 clones, over 80% of them found once; the top ten carry around 5.2%. The sequenced sample consisted of peripheral blood. Source of these receptors: a woman under 40 with acute or convalescent COVID-19.

This rearrangement joins TRBV7-2 to TRBJ2-7; 8 bases are shared with TRBD2. Trimming removed 5 bases from V and 5 bases from J; junction bases left unmatched: 2. The germline V gene encodes CDR1 SGHTA and CDR2 FQGNSA. The CDR3 is 12 residues long. In DNA form, the CDR3 reads TGTGCCAGCAGCCTCGGGGGGGACGAGCAGTACTTC. It specifies CASSLGGDEQYF.

The rearrangement links TRBV6-1 to TRBJ2-4; 8 nucleotides match TRBD1. Germline values: CDR1 MNHNS, CDR2 SASEGT. V lost 2 bases, J lost 5 bases, and 8 bases stayed unmatched. The CDR3 spans 16 residues. This CDR3 is CASSESGQGPQNIQYF. The CDR3 DNA follows: TGTGCCAGCAGTGAATCAGGACAGGGTCCCCAAAACATTCAGTACTTC.

The gene calls are TRBV13 and TRBJ2-3; no clear D gene. Germline lookup yields CDR1 PRHDT and CDR2 FYEKMQ (reference sequence). The CDR3 contains 11 residues. V dropped 2 bases and J dropped 6 bases, with 3 bases sitting between them. This CDR3 is CASSLLDTQYF. CDR3 DNA: TGTGCCAGCAGCTTACTCGATACGCAGTATTTT.

As concerns this clone: This specimen includes other DNA sequences encoding the same CDR3. This sequence joins TRBV6-2 or TRBV6-3 and TRBJ2-7; D is possibly TRBD2 (5 bases). V lost 4 bases and J 2 bases, leaving 6 bases between the germline ends. The CDR3 runs to 12 residues. Germline CDR1 is MNHEY and CDR2 is SVGEGT. CDR3 sequence reads: CASSFSAYEQYF. In nucleotides, the CDR3 is TGTGCCAGCAGTTTTAGCGCCTACGAGCAGTACTTC.

The chain joins TRBV28 to TRBJ2-3, with 15 bases lining up with TRBD2. V was clipped by 6 bases and J by 7 bases; unmatched bases: 20. The CDR3 contains 20 residues. Germline CDR1 MDHEN, CDR2 SYDVKM. The CDR3 loop is CASSPLAPQGLAGGRHTQYF. CDR3 DNA: TGTGCCAGCAGCCCTCTAGCTCCCCAGGGACTAGCGGGGGGTCGACATACGCAGTATTTT. The entire variable domain, with the rest obtained from reference TRBV28 and TRBJ2-3, is as follows: DVKVTQSSRYLVKRTGEKVFLECVQDMDHENMFWYRQDPGLGLRLIYFSYDVKMKEKGDIPEGYSVSREKKERFSLILESASTNQTSMYLCASSPLAPQGLAGGRHTQYFGPGTRLTVL.

The V and J genes are TRBV19 and TRBJ2-1, with 9 nucleotides matching TRBD1. From germline, CDR1 is LNHDA and CDR2 SQIVND (reference sequence). This CDR3 is 15 amino acids long. The V gene end was trimmed by 6 bases and the J gene end by 8 bases; junction bases not matched to a gene: 11. The CDR3 nucleotides are TGTGCCAGTAGCTCCGGGACAGGGTTTAACCATGAGCAGTTCTTC. It is translated as CASSSGTGFNHEQFF.

The V and J genes are TRBV15 and TRBJ1-2, with 7 bases identical to TRBD1. Germline lookup yields CDR1 LNHNV and CDR2 YYDKDF (reference sequence). The ends lost 0 bases at V and 6 bases at J; junction bases unmatched: 1. This CDR3 spans 13 amino acids. CDR3 bases: TGTGCCACCAGCAGAGACAGGGGGGATGGCTACACCTTC. This gives the protein CATSRDRGDGYTF.

J is TRBJ1-5 and V is TRBV7-9; D is unclear. The germline gives CDR1 SEHNR, CDR2 FQNEAQ (reference sequence). Trimming removed 1 base from V and 4 bases from J, with 5 bases in between. The CDR3 extends over 13 amino acids. This CDR3 reads CASSLEPNQPQHF. The CDR3 DNA is TGTGCCAGCAGCTTAGAGCCTAATCAGCCCCAGCATTTT.

J is TRBJ2-3 and V is TRBV28, with 13 bases identical to TRBD2. V dropped 6 bases and J dropped 4; count of bases not matched to a gene: 4. The CDR3 loop spans 15 amino acids. CDR1 and CDR2 (germline): MDHEN, SYDVKM. The CDR3 bases are TGTGCCAGCAGGATAACTAGCGGGGGGGCAGATACGCAGTATTTT. Amino acid sequence: CASRITSGGADTQYF.

This chain connects TRBV24-1 to TRBJ2-4; 10 bases are shared with TRBD1. CDR1 and CDR2 from the germline V gene are KGHDR and SFDVKD. The CDR3 spans 15 residues. Losses at the gene ends were 9 bases for V and 7 bases for J; bases not matched to a gene: 11. CDR3 amino acids: CATSGTGDPYNIQYF. The CDR3, as DNA: TGTGCCACCTCCGGGACAGGGGACCCTTATAACATTCAGTACTTC.

This clone has a single count. The rearrangement joins TRBV6-2 or TRBV6-3 to TRBJ1-1, with 7 bases aligning to TRBD1. In germline, CDR1 is MNHEY, CDR2 SVGEGT. The V gene end was trimmed by 5 bases and the J gene end by 5 bases; junction bases not matched to a gene: 11. The length of the CDR3 is 15 residues. CDR3 sequence: CASSTPQGWRTEAFF. The CDR3 nucleotides read TGTGCCAGCAGTACCCCACAGGGGTGGAGGACTGAAGCTTTCTTT.

The gene calls are TRBV5-1 and TRBJ2-1; 9 bases are a match to TRBD2. With V trimmed by 4 bases and J by 0 bases, 2 bases remained unmatched. The germline gives CDR1 SGHRS, CDR2 YFSETQ. The CDR3 is 15 residues long. CDR3 sequence: CASSISGSSYNEQFF. The DNA for the CDR3 is TGCGCCAGCAGCATTAGCGGGAGCTCCTACAATGAGCAGTTCTTC.

The chain employs TRBV28 and TRBJ1-5; D is possibly TRBD1 (5 bases). The V end was cut by 7 bases, the J end by 3 bases, with 19 bases between. CDR1 and CDR2 from the germline V gene are MDHEN and SYDVKM. The CDR3 is made up of 16 amino acids. The CDR3 loop reads CASIQRAGFPNQPQHF. CDR3 DNA: TGTGCCAGCATCCAAAGGGCAGGGTTCCCCAATCAGCCCCAGCATTTT.

This clone was counted a few times. Other DNA sequences in this sample translate to the same CDR3. This chain uses TRBV5-1 with TRBJ2-3; D is undetermined. V was shortened by 0 bases and J by 3 bases, with 8 bases between the two germline ends. Germline CDR1 is SGHRS and CDR2 is YFSETQ. The CDR3 has 14 residues. DNA of the CDR3: TGCGCCAGCAGCTTGGCTACCGTGACAGATACGCAGTATTTT. Its translation: CASSLATVTDTQYF. The variable domain in full, completed from reference TRBV5-1 and TRBJ2-3, reads KAGVTQTPRYLIKTRGQQVTLSCSPISGHRSVSWYQQTPGQGLQFLFEYFSETQRNKGNFPGRFSGRQFSNSRSEMNVSTLELGDSALYLCASSLATVTDTQYFGPGTRLTVL.

J is TRBJ2-1 and V is TRBV11-3, with 9 bases matching TRBD2. The CDR3 is 15 amino acids. The germline V gene has CDR1 SGHNT and CDR2 YENEEA. V gave up 5 bases and J gave up 1 base; unmatched junction bases: 3. The chain's CDR3 is CASSPSGGSYNEQFF. DNA for the CDR3: TGTGCCAGCAGCCCGAGCGGGGGGTCCTACAATGAGCAGTTCTTC.

The V and J genes are TRBV11-2 and TRBJ1-3; D is unresolved. Germline V gene data show CDR1 as SGHAT and CDR2 as FQNNGV. Trimming left V 5 bases short and J 4 bases short, with 6 bases between. CDR3 length: 12 residues. The DNA for the CDR3 is TGTGCCAGCAGCCCGGGGGGAAACACCATATATTTT. It codes for CASSPGGNTIYF.

This clone was counted a few times. V usage is TRBV6-2 or TRBV6-3 and J usage is TRBJ2-6; TRBD1 agrees at 8 bases. The CDR3 is made up of 14 amino acids. V gave up 5 bases and J gave up 3 bases; unmatched junction bases: 0. The V gene's germline CDR1 is MNHEY and CDR2 SVGEGT. The CDR3 nucleotides read TGTGCCAGCAGTACAGGGGGTGGGGCCAACGTCCTGACTTTC. Protein sequence: CASSTGGGANVLTF.

This clone has only a few counts. The V gene is TRBV19, the J gene TRBJ2-7; no clear D gene. The germline gives CDR1 LNHDA, CDR2 SQIVND (reference sequence). The CDR3 extends over 13 amino acids. V was pared by 4 bases and J by 6 bases, with 13 bases between. The CDR3 loop is CASSTGVPSEQYF. CDR3 nucleotides: TGTGCCAGTAGTACCGGTGTCCCGAGCGAGCAGTACTTC.

This chain connects TRBV9 to TRBJ1-5, with a possible D match to TRBD1 (5 bases). CDR3 length: 15 amino acids. CDR1 is SGDLS, CDR2 YYNGEE, per germline. V lost 4 bases and J lost 9, with 20 bases in between. This CDR3 reads CASSPHPGGLGPQHF. The CDR3 DNA follows: TGTGCCAGCAGCCCACATCCGGGGGGGTTGGGGCCCCAGCATTTT.

This clone was seen once. The chain recombines TRBV6-5 with TRBJ2-3; weak D call: TRBD2 (7 bases). Germline CDR1 reads MNHEY; CDR2 reads SVGAGI. The CDR3 extends over 15 amino acids. Trimming cost V 8 bases and J 6 bases, with 21 bases left between them. CDR3 sequence: CASYQGGVIDDTQYF. Here the CDR3 DNA reads TGTGCCAGCTACCAAGGGGGGGTGATTGATGATACGCAGTATTTT.

The sample holds a few counts of this clone. The chain links TRBV10-3 to TRBJ1-2; D is ambiguous. Per germline, CDR1 ENHRY and CDR2 SYGVKD. The germline V and J ends were trimmed by 3 bases and 0 bases, with 5 bases remaining between them. The CDR3 length is 13 residues. CDR3 protein: CAISEQTNYGYTF. As DNA, the CDR3 is TGTGCCATCAGTGAACAAACTAACTATGGCTACACCTTC.